The sequence of this TCR beta chain was determined in a study of cytomegalovirus exposure and HLA in healthy donors. Across the whole study: For the 300 to 450 genotyped donors, 75% to 90% fell within the Caucasian-associated ancestry cluster.

V lost 5 bases, J lost 1 base, and 4 bases stayed unmatched. Germline CDR1 reads SGHNT; CDR2 reads YENEEA. The CDR3 is made up of 15 amino acids. PCR involved 60 Vbeta and 13 Jbeta primers. The method was immunoSEQ multiplex PCR; TCRdb's version includes in-frame clones alone and lacks a portion of them. The profile shows roughly 120,000 clones, approximately 81% of them singletons. This TCR came from a woman in her thirties in good health and CMV-seronegative. The material sequenced was PBMCs. The chain has TRBV11-3 and TRBJ2-5; 10 bases align to TRBD2. DNA for the CDR3: TGTGCCAGCAGCCCCGGGACTAGCGTCCAAGAGACCCAGTACTTC. Its protein product is CASSPGTSVQETQYF.